These T cell receptor beta chains were read from a single sample in a study of CD4 and CD8 cells across lung adenocarcinoma regions. Via MiXCR, TCRdb re-called the PCR reads, giving one row per CDR3 protein. The profile covers around 19,000 distinct CDR3 sequences, with around half appearing a single time and about a quarter taken by the ten largest. The sample taken for sequencing was CD8+ T cells from the center of a lung tumor. All receptors come from a female donor with lung adenocarcinoma. The CD4 and CD8 labels of this study may be unreliable. CDR3s include the opening cysteine and the closing phenylalanine or tryptophan. The order of the fields is J gene, clone size, D gene, V gene, CDR3 protein, CDR3 DNA. A D gene is named only where the DNA matches it firmly. Part of the rows lack a size; the others show once, few, many or a class for expanded clones.

J gene: TRBJ2-1
clone size: .
D gene: .
V gene: TRBV7-2
CDR3 protein: CASSRDSGSYNEQFF
CDR3 DNA: TGTGCCAGCAGTCGGGACTCCGGCTCCTACAATGAGCAGTTCTTC

J gene: TRBJ2-4
clone size: .
D gene: .
V gene: TRBV6-1
CDR3 protein: CGGWGQSAKNIQYF
CDR3 DNA: TGCGGCGGCTGGGGGCAGAGCGCCAAAAACATTCAGTATTTC

J gene: TRBJ2-1
clone size: few
D gene: .
V gene: TRBV20-1
CDR3 protein: CSASRRLARGSSYNEQFF
CDR3 DNA: TGCAGTGCTAGTCGTCGGCTAGCGCGAGGGAGCTCCTACAATGAGCAGTTCTTC

J gene: TRBJ2-3
clone size: medium-sized
D gene: TRBD2
V gene: TRBV7-2
CDR3 protein: CASSLSLAGGLRTDTQYF
CDR3 DNA: TGTGCCAGCAGCTTGAGTCTAGCGGGAGGGCTGCGCACAGATACGCAGTATTTT

J gene: TRBJ2-7
clone size: .
D gene: .
V gene: TRBV6-1
CDR3 protein: CASRETTGWYEQYF
CDR3 DNA: TGTGCCAGCAGAGAGACTACAGGGTGGTACGAGCAGTACTTC

J gene: TRBJ2-1
clone size: .
D gene: .
V gene: TRBV7-6
CDR3 protein: CASSLAAYNEQFF
CDR3 DNA: TGTGCCAGCAGCTTAGCGGCTTACAATGAGCAGTTCTTC

J gene: TRBJ2-5
clone size: .
D gene: .
V gene: TRBV3-1
CDR3 protein: CAGSRGSGGETQYF
CDR3 DNA: TGTGCGGGGAGCCGGGGTAGCGGCGGGGAGACCCAGTACTTC

J gene: TRBJ2-5
clone size: .
D gene: .
V gene: TRBV6-1
CDR3 protein: CAGSGGRDQEIQYF
CDR3 DNA: TGTGCGGGCAGTGGGGGCCGTGACCAAGAGATTCAGTACTTC

J gene: TRBJ2-1
clone size: .
D gene: .
V gene: TRBV10-2
CDR3 protein: CASQTIGRRSYNEQFF
CDR3 DNA: TGCGCCAGCCAGACCATAGGGAGACGGTCCTACAATGAGCAGTTCTTC

J gene: TRBJ2-1
clone size: many
D gene: .
V gene: TRBV23-1
CDR3 protein: CASSHDGGCSYNEQFF
CDR3 DNA: TGCGCCAGCAGTCACGATGGAGGCTGCTCCTACAATGAGCAGTTCTTC

J gene: TRBJ2-3
clone size: few
D gene: .
V gene: TRBV6-1
CDR3 protein: CASSEPGTDTQYF
CDR3 DNA: TGTGCCAGCAGCGAACCTGGCACAGATACGCAGTATTTT

J gene: TRBJ2-5
clone size: many
D gene: .
V gene: TRBV4-2
CDR3 protein: CASSPESKTQYF
CDR3 DNA: TGTGCCAGCAGCCCAGAATCGAAGACCCAGTACTTC

J gene: TRBJ2-5
clone size: .
D gene: TRBD2
V gene: TRBV6-4
CDR3 protein: CASSLLAGVEQYF
CDR3 DNA: TGTGCCAGCAGTCTGCTAGCGGGAGTTGAGCAGTACTTC

J gene: TRBJ1-2
clone size: few
D gene: .
V gene: TRBV28
CDR3 protein: CASGHNYGYTF
CDR3 DNA: TGTGCCAGCGGACACAACTATGGCTACACCTTC

J gene: TRBJ2-5
clone size: .
D gene: TRBD1
V gene: TRBV10-3
CDR3 protein: CAISESGTVKETQYF
CDR3 DNA: TGTGCCATCAGTGAGTCCGGGACAGTGAAAGAGACCCAGTACTTC

J gene: TRBJ2-1
clone size: medium-sized
D gene: .
V gene: TRBV7-2
CDR3 protein: CASSVVVNEQFF
CDR3 DNA: TGTGCCAGCAGTGTCGTGGTTAATGAGCAGTTCTTC

J gene: TRBJ2-4
clone size: .
D gene: .
V gene: TRBV6-1
CDR3 protein: CASTGQRAKNTQYF
CDR3 DNA: TGTGCCAGCACGGGGCAGAGGGCAAAAAACACGCAGTACTTC